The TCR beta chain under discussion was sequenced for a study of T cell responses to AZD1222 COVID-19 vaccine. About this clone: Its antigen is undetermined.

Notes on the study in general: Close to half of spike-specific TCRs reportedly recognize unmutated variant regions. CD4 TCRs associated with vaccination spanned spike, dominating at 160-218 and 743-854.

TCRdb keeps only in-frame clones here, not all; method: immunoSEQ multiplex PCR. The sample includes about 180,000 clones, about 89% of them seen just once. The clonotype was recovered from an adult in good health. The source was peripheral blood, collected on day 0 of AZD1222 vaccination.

CDR3: CASSQPPGRRNTEAFF. CDR3 bases: TGTGCCAGCAGCCAGCCCCCCGGGAGAAGGAACACTGAAGCTTTCTTT. This chain links TRBV3-1 (or the pseudogene TRBV3-2) with TRBJ1-1; D is ambiguous. Trimming took off 3 bases at V and 1 base at J, with 15 bases between the two ends. The germline CDR1 and CDR2 sequences are LGHDT and YNNKEL (reference sequence). The CDR3 spans 16 residues.